This T cell receptor beta chain was observed in a study of CD8+ T cells in alopecia areata. General observations from the study: Mice showed clearer TCR sharing than patients did, a gap that was possibly HLA-related.

Sorting of CD4+ cells into CD25+CD127- cells was performed for roughly 5 patients. The germline V gene has CDR1 SGHRS and CDR2 YFSETQ. Trimming stripped 0 bases from V and 7 bases from J, with 8 bases between. CDR3 size: 12 residues. Notes on this clone: Its target is unknown.

cDNA reverse transcribed from extracted RNA served as the sequencing template. Generated by immunoSEQ multiplex PCR, the TCRdb table keeps only in-frame clones and is missing some. The sample includes about 19,000 clones, roughly two thirds of them seen just once. The source of this sequence is a human donor with alopecia areata. The chain is built from TRBV5-1 and TRBJ2-7; no definite D call. The sample was CD4+ Tregs sorted from blood. The CDR3 reads CASSLVPGEQYF. The CDR3 coding sequence is TGCGCCAGCAGCTTGGTGCCCGGGGAGCAGTACTTC. Supplemented by reference TRBV5-1 and TRBJ2-7, the full variable domain reads KAGVTQTPRYLIKTRGQQVTLSCSPISGHRSVSWYQQTPGQGLQFLFEYFSETQRNKGNFPGRFSGRQFSNSRSEMNVSTLELGDSALYLCASSLVPGEQYFGPGTRLTVT.